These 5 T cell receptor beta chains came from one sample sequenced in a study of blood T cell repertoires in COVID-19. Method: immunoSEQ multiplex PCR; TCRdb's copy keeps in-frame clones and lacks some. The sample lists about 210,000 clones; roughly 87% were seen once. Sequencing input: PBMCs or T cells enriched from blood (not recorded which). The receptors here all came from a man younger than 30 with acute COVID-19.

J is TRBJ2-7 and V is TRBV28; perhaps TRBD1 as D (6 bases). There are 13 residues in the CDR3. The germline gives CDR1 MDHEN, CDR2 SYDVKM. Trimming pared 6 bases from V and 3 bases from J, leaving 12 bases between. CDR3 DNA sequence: TGTGCCAGCAGAGGGATAGGGGGCTACGAGCAGTACTTC. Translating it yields CASRGIGGYEQYF.

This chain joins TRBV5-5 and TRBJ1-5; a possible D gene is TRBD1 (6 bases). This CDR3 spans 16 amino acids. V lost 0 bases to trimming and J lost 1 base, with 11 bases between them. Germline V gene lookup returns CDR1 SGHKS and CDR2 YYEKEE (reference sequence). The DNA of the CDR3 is TGTGCCAGCAGCTTGGGGACCGGGACAAGCAATCAGCCCCAGCATTTT. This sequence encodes CASSLGTGTSNQPQHF.

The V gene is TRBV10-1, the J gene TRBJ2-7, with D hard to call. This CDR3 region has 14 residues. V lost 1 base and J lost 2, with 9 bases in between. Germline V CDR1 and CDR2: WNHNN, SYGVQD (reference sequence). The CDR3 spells CASSEWLAAYEQYF. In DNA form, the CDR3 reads TGCGCCAGCAGTGAGTGGTTAGCAGCCTACGAGCAGTACTTC.

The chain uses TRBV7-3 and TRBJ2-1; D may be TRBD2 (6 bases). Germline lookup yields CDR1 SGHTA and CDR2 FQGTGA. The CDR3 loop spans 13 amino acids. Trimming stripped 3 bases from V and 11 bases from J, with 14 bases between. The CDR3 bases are TGTGCCAGCAGCTTGGGACTGGAGGAAAAGCAGTTCTTC. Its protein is CASSLGLEEKQFF.

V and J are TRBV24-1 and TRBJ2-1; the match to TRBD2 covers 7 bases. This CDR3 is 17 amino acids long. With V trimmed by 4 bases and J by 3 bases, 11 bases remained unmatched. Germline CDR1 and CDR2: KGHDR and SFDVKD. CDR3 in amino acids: CATSDPGRAGNYNEQFF. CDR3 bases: TGTGCCACCAGTGACCCGGGGAGAGCGGGAAACTACAATGAGCAGTTCTTC.